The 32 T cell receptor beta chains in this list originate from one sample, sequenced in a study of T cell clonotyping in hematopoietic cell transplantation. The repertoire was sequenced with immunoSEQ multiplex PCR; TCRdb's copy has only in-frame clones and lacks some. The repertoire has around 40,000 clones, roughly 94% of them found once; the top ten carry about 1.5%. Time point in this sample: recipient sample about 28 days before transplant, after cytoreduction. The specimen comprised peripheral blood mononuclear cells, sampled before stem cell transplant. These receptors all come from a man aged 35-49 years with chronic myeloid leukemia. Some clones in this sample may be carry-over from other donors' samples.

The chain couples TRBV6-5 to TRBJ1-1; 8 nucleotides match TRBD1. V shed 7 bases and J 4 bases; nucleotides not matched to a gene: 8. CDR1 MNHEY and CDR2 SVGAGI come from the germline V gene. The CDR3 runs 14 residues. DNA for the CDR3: TGTGCCAGCACAAGCAGGGGGCGGATCACTGAAGCTTTCTTT. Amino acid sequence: CASTSRGRITEAFF.

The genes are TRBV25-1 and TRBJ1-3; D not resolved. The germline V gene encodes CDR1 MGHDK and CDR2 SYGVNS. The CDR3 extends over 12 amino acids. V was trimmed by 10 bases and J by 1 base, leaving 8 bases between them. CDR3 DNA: TGTGCCACCCGGACTTCTGGAAACACCATATATTTT. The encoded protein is CATRTSGNTIYF.

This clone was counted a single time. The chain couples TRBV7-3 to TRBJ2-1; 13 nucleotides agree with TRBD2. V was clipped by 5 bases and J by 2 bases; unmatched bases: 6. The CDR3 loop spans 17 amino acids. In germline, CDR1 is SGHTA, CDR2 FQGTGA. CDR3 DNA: TGTGCCAGCAGCCCGCGACTAGCGGGGGGTACCTACAATGAGCAGTTCTTC. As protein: CASSPRLAGGTYNEQFF.

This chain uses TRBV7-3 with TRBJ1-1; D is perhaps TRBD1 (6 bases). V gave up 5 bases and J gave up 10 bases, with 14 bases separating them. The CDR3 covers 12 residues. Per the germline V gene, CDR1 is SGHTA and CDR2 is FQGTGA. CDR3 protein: CASSRRGVPAFF. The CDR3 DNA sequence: TGTGCCAGCAGCAGGAGGGGGGTGCCAGCTTTCTTT. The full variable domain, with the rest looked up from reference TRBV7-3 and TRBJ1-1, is GAGVSQTPSNKVTEKGKYVELRCDPISGHTALYWYRQSLGQGPEFLIYFQGTGAADDSGLPNDRFFAVRPEGSVSTLKIQRTERGDSAVYLCASSRRGVPAFFGQGTRLTVV.

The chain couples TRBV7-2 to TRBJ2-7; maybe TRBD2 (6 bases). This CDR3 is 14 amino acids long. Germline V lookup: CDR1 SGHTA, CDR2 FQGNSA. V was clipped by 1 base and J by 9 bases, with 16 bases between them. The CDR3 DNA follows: TGTGCCAGCAGCTTAGACGGGACTCAGGGAAGGCAGTACTTC. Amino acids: CASSLDGTQGRQYF.

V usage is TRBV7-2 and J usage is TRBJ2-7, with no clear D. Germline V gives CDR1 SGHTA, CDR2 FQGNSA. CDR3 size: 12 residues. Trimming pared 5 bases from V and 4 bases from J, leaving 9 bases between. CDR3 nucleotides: TGTGCCAGCAGCCGTACTGGTTACGAGCAGTACTTC. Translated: CASSRTGYEQYF.

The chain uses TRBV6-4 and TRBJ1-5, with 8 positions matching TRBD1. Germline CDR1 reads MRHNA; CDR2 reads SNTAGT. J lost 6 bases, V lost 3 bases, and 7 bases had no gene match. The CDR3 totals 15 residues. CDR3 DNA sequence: TGTGCCAGCAGTGAAGGGACAGGCGGGGGTCAGCCCCAGCATTTT. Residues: CASSEGTGGGQPQHF.

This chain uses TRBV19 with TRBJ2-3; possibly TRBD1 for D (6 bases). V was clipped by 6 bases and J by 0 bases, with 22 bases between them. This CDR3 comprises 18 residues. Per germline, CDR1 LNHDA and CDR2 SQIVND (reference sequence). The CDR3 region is CASSSAQGFPRSTDTQYF. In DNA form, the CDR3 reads TGTGCCAGTAGCTCGGCGCAGGGGTTCCCGCGTAGCACAGATACGCAGTATTTT.

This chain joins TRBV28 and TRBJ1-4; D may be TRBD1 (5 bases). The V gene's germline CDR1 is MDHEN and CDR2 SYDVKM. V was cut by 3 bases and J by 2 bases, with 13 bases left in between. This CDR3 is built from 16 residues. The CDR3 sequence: CASSFRGRTTNEKLFF. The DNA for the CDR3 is TGTGCCAGCAGTTTTCGGGGGAGGACGACTAATGAAAAACTGTTTTTT.

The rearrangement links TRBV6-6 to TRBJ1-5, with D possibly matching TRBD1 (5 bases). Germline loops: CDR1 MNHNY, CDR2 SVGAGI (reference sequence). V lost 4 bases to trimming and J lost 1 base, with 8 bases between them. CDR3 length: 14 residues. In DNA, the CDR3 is TGTGCCAGCAGTTTGGGACGAAGCAATCAGCCCCAGCATTTT. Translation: CASSLGRSNQPQHF.

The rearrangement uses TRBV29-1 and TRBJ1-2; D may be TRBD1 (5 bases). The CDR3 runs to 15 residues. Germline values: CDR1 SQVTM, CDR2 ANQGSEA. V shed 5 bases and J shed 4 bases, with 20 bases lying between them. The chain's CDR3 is CSVPGRDAPFYGYTF. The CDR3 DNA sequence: TGCAGCGTTCCTGGCCGGGACGCTCCGTTCTATGGCTACACCTTC.

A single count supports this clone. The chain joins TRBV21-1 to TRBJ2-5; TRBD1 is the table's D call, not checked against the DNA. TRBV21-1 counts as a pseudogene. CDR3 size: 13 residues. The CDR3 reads CASPGDTGETQYF. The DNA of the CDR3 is TGTGCCAGCCCCGGGGACACAGGAGAGACCCAGTACTTC.

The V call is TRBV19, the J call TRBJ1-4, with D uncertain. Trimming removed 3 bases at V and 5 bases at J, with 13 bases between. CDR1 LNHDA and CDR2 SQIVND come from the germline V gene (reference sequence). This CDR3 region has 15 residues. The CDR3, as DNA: TGTGCCAGTAGTATGCAGCCAAACTCAAATGAAAAACTGTTTTTT. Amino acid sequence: CASSMQPNSNEKLFF.

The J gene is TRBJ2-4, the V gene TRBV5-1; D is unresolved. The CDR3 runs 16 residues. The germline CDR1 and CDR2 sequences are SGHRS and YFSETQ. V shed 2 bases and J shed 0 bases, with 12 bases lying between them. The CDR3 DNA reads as TGCGCCAGCAGCTTAAAGGGATTACTAGCCAAAAACATTCAGTACTTC. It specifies CASSLKGLLAKNIQYF.

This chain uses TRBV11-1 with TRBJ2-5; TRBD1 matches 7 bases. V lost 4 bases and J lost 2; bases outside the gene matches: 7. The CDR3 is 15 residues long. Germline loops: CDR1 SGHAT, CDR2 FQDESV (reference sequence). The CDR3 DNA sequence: TGTGCCAGCAGCTCTTACAGGGGCCGTCAAGAGACCCAGTACTTC. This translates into CASSSYRGRQETQYF.

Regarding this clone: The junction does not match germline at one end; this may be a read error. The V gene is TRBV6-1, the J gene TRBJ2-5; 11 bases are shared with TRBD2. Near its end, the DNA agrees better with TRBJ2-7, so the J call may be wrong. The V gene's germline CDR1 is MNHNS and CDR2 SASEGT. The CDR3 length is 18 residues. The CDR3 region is CASNERGDSGGEAHEQYF. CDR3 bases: TGTGCCAGCAATGAACGGGGAGATAGCGGGGGGGAAGCCCACGAGCAGTACTTC.

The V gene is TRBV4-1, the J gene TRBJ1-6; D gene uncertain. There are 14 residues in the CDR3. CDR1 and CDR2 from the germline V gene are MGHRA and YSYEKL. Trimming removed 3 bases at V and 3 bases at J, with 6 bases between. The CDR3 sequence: CASSHGFYNSPLHF. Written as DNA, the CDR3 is TGCGCCAGCAGCCACGGTTTCTATAATTCACCCCTCCACTTT.

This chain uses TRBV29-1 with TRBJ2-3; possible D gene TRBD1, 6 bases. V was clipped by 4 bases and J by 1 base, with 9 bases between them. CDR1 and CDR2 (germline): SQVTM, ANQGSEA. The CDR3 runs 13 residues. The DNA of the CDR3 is TGCAGCGTTGCTGGGGGCCGCACAGATACGCAGTATTTT. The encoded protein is CSVAGGRTDTQYF.

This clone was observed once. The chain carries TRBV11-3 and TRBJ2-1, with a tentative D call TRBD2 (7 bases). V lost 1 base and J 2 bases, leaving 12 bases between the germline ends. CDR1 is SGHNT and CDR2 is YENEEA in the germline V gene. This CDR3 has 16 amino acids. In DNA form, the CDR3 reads TGTGCCAGCAGCTTAGGGAAGGGGGGGACCTACAATGAGCAGTTCTTC. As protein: CASSLGKGGTYNEQFF.

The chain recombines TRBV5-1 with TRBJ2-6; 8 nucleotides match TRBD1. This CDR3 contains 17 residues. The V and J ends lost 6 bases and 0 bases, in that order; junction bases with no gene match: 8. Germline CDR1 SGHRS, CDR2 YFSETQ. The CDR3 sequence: CASTLQGGSSGANVLTF. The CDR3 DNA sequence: TGCGCCAGCACCTTACAGGGGGGCTCCTCTGGGGCCAACGTCCTGACTTTC.

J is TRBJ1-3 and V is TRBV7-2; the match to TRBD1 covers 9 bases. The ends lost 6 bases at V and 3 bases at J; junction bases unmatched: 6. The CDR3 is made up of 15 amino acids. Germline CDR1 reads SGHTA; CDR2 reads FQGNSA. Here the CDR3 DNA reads TGTGCCAGCAGTTCGGACAGGGGAAGTGGAAACACCATATATTTT. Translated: CASSSDRGSGNTIYF.

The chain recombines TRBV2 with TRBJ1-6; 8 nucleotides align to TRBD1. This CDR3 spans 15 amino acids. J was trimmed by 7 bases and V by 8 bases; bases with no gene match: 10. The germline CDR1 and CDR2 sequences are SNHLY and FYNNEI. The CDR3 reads CASELTGDQNSPLHF. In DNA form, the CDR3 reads TGTGCCAGCGAACTGACAGGGGATCAAAATTCACCCCTCCACTTT.

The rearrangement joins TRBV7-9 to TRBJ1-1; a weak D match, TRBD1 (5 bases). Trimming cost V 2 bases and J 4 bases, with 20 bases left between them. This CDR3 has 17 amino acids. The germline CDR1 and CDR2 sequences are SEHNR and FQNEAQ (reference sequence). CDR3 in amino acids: CASSLSPGTRRTTEAFF. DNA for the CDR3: TGTGCCAGCAGCTTAAGTCCCGGGACTAGGAGGACCACTGAAGCTTTCTTT.

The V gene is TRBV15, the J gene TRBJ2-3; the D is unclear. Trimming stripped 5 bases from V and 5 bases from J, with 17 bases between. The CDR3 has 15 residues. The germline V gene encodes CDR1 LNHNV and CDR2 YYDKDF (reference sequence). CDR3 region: CATSRRSSVGDTQYF. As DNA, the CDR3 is TGTGCCACCAGCCGTCGATCGTCGGTGGGAGATACGCAGTATTTT. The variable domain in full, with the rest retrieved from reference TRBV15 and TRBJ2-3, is DAMVIQNPRYQVTQFGKPVTLSCSQTLNHNVMYWYQQKSSQAPKLLFHYYDKDFNNEADTPDNFQSRRPNTSFCFLDIRSPGLGDTAMYLCATSRRSSVGDTQYFGPGTRLTVL.

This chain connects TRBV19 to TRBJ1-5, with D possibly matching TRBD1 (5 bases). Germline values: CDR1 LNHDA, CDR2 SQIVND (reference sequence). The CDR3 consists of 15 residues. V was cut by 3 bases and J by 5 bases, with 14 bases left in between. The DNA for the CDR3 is TGTGCCAGTAGTATTCAGCCCCAGGGCTATCAGCCCCAGCATTTT. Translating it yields CASSIQPQGYQPQHF.

CDR3 DNA: TGTGCCAGCAGCTTAGGGGGAGTCAATCAGCCCCAGCATTTT. Translating it yields CASSLGGVNQPQHF. This rearrangement joins TRBV7-2 to TRBJ1-5; no reliable D call. CDR3 length: 14 amino acids. The germline V gene encodes CDR1 SGHTA and CDR2 FQGNSA. V lost 1 base and J 3 bases, leaving 7 bases between the germline ends.

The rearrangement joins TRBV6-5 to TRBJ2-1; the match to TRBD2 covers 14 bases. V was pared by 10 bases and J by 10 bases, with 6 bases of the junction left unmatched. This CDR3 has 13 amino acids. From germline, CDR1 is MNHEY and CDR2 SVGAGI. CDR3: CATRLAGGHEQFF. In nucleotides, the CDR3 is TGTGCCACCAGACTAGCGGGGGGGCACGAGCAGTTCTTC.

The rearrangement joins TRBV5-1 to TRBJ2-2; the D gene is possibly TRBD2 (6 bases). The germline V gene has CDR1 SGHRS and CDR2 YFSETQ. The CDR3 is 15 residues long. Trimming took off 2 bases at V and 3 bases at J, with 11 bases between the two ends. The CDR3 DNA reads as TGCGCCAGCAGCTTCGGAGGGGTAGACACCGGGGAGCTGTTTTTT. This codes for CASSFGGVDTGELFF.

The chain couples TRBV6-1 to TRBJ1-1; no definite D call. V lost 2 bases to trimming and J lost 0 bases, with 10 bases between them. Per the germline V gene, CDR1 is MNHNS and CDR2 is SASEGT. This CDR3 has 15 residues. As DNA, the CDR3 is TGTGCCAGCAGTGAACAGGCTCTCATGAACACTGAAGCTTTCTTT. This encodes CASSEQALMNTEAFF.

CDR3 bases: TGTGCCATCATTGGTGACACTGAAGCTTTCTTT. It is translated as CAIIGDTEAFF. The chain recombines TRBV10-3 with TRBJ1-1, with no clear D. Germline lookup yields CDR1 ENHRY and CDR2 SYGVKD. The V end was cut by 7 bases, the J end by 3 bases, with 6 bases between. The CDR3 runs to 11 residues.

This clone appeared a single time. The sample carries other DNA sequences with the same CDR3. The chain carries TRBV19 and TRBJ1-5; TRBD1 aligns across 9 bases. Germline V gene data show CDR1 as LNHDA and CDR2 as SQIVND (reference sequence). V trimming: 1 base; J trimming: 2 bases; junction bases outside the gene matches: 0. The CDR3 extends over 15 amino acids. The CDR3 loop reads CASSIGTGGNQPQHF. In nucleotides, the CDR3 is TGTGCCAGTAGTATAGGGACAGGGGGCAATCAGCCCCAGCATTTT.

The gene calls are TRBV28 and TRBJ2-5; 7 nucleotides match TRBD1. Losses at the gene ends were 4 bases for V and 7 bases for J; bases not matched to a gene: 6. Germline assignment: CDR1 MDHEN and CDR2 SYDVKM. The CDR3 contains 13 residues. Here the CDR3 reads CASSSGGRVTQYF. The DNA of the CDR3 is TGTGCCAGCAGTTCAGGGGGTCGGGTGACCCAGTACTTC.